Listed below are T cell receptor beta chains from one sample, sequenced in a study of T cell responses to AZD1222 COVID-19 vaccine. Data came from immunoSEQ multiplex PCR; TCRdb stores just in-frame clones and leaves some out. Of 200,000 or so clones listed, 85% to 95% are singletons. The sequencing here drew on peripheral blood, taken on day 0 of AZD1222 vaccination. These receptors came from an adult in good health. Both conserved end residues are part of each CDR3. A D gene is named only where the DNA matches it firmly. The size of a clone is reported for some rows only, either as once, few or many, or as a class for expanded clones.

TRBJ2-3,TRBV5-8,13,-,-,CASSHEGPVTQYF,TGTGCCAGCAGCCACGAGGGTCCAGTTACGCAGTATTTT
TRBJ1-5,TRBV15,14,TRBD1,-,CATSRVQGEQPQHF,TGTGCCACCAGCAGAGTACAGGGGGAACAGCCCCAGCATTTT
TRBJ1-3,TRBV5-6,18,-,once,CASSLDLGRPSSGNTIYF,TGTGCCAGCAGCTTGGACCTTGGGAGACCGAGCTCTGGAAACACCATATATTTT
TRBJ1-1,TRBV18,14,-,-,CASSPPGGVTEAFF,TGTGCCAGCTCACCACCGGGGGGCGTCACTGAAGCTTTCTTT
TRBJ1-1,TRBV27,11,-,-,CASSAGTEAFF,TGTGCCAGCAGCGCAGGAACTGAAGCTTTCTTT
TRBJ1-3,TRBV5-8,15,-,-,CASSLWVLSGNTIYF,TGTGCCAGCAGCTTGTGGGTCCTCTCTGGAAACACCATATATTTT
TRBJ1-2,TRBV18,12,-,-,CASSPQEVGYTF,TGTGCCAGCTCACCACAGGAGGTCGGCTACACCTTC
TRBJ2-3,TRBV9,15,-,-,CASSAQLPPTDTQYF,TGTGCCAGCAGCGCCCAACTACCACCCACAGATACGCAGTATTTT
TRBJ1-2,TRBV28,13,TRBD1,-,CASSTGGARGYTF,TGTGCCAGCAGTACAGGGGGCGCGAGGGGCTACACCTTC
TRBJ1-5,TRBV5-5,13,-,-,CASSFTGVEPQHF,TGTGCCAGCAGCTTTACGGGGGTTGAGCCCCAGCATTTT
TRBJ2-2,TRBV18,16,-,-,CASSLGQDPNTGELFF,TGTGCCAGCTCACTCGGTCAGGATCCGAACACCGGGGAGCTGTTTTTT
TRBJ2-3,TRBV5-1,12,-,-,CASAQRGDTQYF,TGCGCCAGCGCCCAACGGGGTGATACGCAGTATTTT
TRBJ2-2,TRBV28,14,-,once,CAISGPGNTGELFF,TGTGCCATCAGTGGACCCGGTAACACCGGGGAGCTGTTTTTT
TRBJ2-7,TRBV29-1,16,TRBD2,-,CSVEGDPSGLSYEQYF,TGCAGCGTTGAAGGGGATCCTAGCGGACTCTCCTACGAGCAGTACTTC
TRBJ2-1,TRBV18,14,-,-,CASSPAQRSNEQFF,TGTGCCAGCTCCCCCGCCCAGCGGAGTAATGAGCAGTTCTTC
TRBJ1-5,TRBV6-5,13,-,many,CASSDRSNQPQHF,TGTGCCAGCAGCGACAGGAGCAATCAGCCCCAGCATTTT
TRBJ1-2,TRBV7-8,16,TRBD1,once,CASSVGGGAGNYGYTF,TGTGCCAGCAGCGTCGGAGGGGGCGCAGGGAACTATGGCTACACCTTC
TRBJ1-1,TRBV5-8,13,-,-,CASSLAPRAEAFF,TGTGCCAGCAGCTTGGCCCCCCGAGCTGAAGCTTTCTTT
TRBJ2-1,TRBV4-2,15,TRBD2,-,CASSQVASGSHEQFF,TGTGCCAGCAGCCAAGTGGCTAGCGGGAGCCATGAGCAGTTCTTC
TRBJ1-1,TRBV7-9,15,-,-,CASSLSAGDDTEAFF,TGTGCCAGCAGCTTATCAGCGGGGGATGACACTGAAGCTTTCTTT
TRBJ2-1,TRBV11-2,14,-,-,CASSPWGSGDEQFF,TGTGCCAGCAGCCCGTGGGGTAGCGGCGATGAGCAGTTCTTC
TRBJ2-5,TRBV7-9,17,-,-,CASSLARLLMRQETQYF,TGTGCCAGCAGCTTAGCACGCCTACTTATGCGCCAAGAGACCCAGTACTTC
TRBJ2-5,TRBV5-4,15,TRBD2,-,CASSGTSGTQETQYF,TGTGCCAGCAGCGGGACTAGCGGGACACAAGAGACCCAGTACTTC
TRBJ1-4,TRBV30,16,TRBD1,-,CAWSDDYRGIGEKLFF,TGTGCCTGGAGTGATGACTACAGGGGCATTGGGGAAAAACTGTTTTTT
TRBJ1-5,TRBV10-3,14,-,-,CAIRTGGMDQPQHF,TGTGCCATCAGGACAGGAGGTATGGATCAGCCCCAGCATTTT
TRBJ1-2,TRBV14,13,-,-,CASSQRGIYGYTF,TGTGCCAGCAGCCAAAGGGGGATCTATGGCTACACCTTC
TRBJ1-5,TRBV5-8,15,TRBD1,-,CASSTPTGYEQPQHF,TGTGCCAGCAGCACGCCGACAGGGTATGAACAGCCCCAGCATTTT
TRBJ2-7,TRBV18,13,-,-,CASSPPGGYEQYF,TGTGCCAGCTCACCACCGGGAGGTTACGAGCAGTACTTC
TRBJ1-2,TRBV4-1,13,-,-,CASSQDGRDGYTF,TGCGCCAGCAGCCAAGATGGCAGGGACGGCTACACCTTC
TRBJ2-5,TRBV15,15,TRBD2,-,CATSIKAGGYETQYF,TGTGCCACCAGCATTAAAGCGGGAGGGTACGAGACCCAGTACTTC
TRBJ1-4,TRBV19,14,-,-,CASSMESSGLELFF,TGTGCCAGTAGTATGGAGTCGTCCGGATTGGAACTGTTTTTT
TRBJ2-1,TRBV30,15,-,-,CAWSVRGRTHNEQFF,TGTGCCTGGAGTGTACGGGGGAGGACCCACAATGAGCAGTTCTTC